The clone carrying this TCR beta chain appeared once. V was clipped by 7 bases and J by 0 bases, with 16 bases between them. The CDR3 has 15 residues. The germline V gene has CDR1 SNHLY and CDR2 FYNNEI. The data derive from a study of blood T cell repertoires in COVID-19. Background on the study: PBMCs, B-cell-depleted T cells, or T cells provided the cDNA or gDNA that made up the material.

Per the original data handling: Reference gene primers were amplified, and this amplification served to estimate nucleated cell counts. The table came from immunoSEQ multiplex PCR; TCRdb's copy has only in-frame clones and leaves some out. V, J and clone size were drawn from that table, and D and trimming were deduced from the DNA. The repertoire includes about 230,000 clones, roughly 85% of them detected once, and more than 0.75% sits in the top ten. The chain is built from TRBV2 and TRBJ2-7; a weak D match, TRBD1 (6 bases). This receptor was taken from a man between 35 and 55 years old with acute or convalescent COVID-19. The sample comprised peripheral blood. CDR3: CASKIDRQSSYEQYF. The CDR3 nucleotides are TGTGCCAGCAAAATAGACAGGCAAAGCTCCTACGAGCAGTACTTC.